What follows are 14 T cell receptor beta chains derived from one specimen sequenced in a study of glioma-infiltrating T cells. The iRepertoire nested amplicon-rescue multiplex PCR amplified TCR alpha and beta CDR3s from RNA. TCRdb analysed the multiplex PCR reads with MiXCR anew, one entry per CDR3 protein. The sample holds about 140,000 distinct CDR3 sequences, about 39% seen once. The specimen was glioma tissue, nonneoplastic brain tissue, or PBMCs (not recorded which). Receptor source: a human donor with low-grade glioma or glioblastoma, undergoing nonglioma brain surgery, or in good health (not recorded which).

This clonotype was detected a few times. The CDR3 here is CASSLDFGLDSNEQFF. In DNA form, the CDR3 reads TGTGCCAGCAGCTTAGATTTTGGACTAGACAGCAATGAGCAGTTCTTC. The rearrangement links TRBV7-2 to TRBJ2-1; 7 nucleotides agree with TRBD2. V gave up 1 base and J gave up 6 bases; unmatched junction bases: 9. This CDR3 contains 16 residues. The V gene's germline CDR1 is SGHTA and CDR2 FQGNSA. Filled out from reference TRBV7-2 and TRBJ2-1, the complete variable domain reads GAGVSQSPSNKVTEKGKDVELRCDPISGHTALYWYRQSLGQGLEFLIYFQGNSAPDKSGLPSDRFSAERTGGSVSTLTIQRTQQEDSAVYLCASSLDFGLDSNEQFFGPGTRLTVL.

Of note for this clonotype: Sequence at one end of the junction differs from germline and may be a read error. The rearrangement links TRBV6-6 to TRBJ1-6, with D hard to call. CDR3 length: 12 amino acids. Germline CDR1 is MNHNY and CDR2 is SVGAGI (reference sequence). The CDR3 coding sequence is TGTGCCAGCAGCTTATATAATTCACACCTCCACTTT. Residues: CASSLYNSHLHF.

CDR3 DNA: TGTGCCAGCAGTCCTACCGGGGTTTCTAATGAAAAACTGTTTTTT. As protein: CASSPTGVSNEKLFF. V usage is TRBV12-3 or TRBV12-4 and J usage is TRBJ1-4; D unresolved. The V and J ends lost 5 bases and 3 bases respectively, with 13 bases between them. The CDR3 loop spans 15 amino acids.

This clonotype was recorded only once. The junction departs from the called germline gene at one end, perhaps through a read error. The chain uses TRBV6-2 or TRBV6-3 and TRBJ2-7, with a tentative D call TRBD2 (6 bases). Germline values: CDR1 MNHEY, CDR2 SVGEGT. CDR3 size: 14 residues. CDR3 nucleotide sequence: TGTACCAGCAGTTCAACTGTCGGGGGCTACGAGCAGTACTTC. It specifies CTSSSTVGGYEQYF.

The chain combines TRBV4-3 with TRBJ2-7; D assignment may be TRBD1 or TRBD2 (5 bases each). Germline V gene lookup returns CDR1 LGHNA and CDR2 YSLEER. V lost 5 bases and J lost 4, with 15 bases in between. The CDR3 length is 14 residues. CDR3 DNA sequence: TGCGCCAGCAGCTTCCGGGACGGACCATACGAGCAGTACTTC. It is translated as CASSFRDGPYEQYF.

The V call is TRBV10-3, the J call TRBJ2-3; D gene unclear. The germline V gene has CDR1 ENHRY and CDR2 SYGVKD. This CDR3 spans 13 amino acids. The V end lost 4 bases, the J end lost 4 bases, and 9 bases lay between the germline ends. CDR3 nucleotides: TGTGCCATCAGTGGATCGTGGGCAGATACGCAGTATTTT. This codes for CAISGSWADTQYF.

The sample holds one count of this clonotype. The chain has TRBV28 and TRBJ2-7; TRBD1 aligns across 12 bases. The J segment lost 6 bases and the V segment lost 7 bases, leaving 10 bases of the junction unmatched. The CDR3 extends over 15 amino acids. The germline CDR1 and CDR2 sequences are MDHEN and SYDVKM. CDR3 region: CASISAGQGAREQYF. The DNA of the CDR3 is TGTGCCAGCATTTCCGCGGGACAGGGGGCGCGCGAGCAGTACTTC.

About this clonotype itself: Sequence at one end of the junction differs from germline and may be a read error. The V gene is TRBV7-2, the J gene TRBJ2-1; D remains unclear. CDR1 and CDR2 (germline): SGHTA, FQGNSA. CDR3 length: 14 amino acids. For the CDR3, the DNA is TGTGCCAGCAGCTTAGGGACGGAATACAATGAGCGGTTCTTC. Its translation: CASSLGTEYNERFF.

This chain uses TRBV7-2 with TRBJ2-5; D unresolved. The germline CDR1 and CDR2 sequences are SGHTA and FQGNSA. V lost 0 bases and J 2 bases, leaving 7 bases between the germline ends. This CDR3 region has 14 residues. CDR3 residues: CASSLADGQETQYF. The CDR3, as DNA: TGTGCCAGCAGCTTAGCAGACGGGCAAGAGACCCAGTACTTC. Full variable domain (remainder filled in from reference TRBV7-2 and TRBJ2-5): GAGVSQSPSNKVTEKGKDVELRCDPISGHTALYWYRQSLGQGLEFLIYFQGNSAPDKSGLPSDRFSAERTGGSVSTLTIQRTQQEDSAVYLCASSLADGQETQYFGPGTRLLVL.

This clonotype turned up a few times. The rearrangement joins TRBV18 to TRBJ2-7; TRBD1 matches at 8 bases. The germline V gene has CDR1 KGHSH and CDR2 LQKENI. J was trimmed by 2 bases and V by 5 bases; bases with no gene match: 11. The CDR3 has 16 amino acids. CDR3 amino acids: CASSDPPGQVPYEQYF. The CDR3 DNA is TGTGCCAGCTCAGACCCACCGGGACAGGTTCCCTACGAGCAGTACTTC.

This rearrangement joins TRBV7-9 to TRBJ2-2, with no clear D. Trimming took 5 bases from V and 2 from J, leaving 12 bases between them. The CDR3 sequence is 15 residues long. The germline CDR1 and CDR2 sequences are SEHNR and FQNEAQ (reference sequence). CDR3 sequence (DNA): TGTGCCAGCAGCCCTCTTCCTTCCAACACCGGGGAGCTGTTTTTT. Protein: CASSPLPSNTGELFF.

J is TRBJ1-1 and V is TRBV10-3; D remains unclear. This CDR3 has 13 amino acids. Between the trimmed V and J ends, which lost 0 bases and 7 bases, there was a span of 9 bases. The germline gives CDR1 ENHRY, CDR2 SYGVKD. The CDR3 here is CAISESIGSEAFF. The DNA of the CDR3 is TGTGCCATCAGTGAGTCGATCGGAAGTGAAGCTTTCTTT.

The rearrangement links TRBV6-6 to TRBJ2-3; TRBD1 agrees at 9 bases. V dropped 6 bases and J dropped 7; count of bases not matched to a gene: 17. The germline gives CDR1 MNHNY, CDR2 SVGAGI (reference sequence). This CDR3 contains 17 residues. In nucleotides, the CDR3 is TGTGCCAGCAGCCCTCCTCCCCGGACAGGGGTACCCTATACGCAGTATTTT. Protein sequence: CASSPPPRTGVPYTQYF.

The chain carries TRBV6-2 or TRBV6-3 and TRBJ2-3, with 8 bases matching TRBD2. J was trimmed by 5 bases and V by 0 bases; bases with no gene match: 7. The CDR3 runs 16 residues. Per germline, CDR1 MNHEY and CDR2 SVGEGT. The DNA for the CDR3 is TGTGCCAGCAGTTACTCCCTGGGACTAGTGAGAGATACGCAGTATTTT. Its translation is CASSYSLGLVRDTQYF.